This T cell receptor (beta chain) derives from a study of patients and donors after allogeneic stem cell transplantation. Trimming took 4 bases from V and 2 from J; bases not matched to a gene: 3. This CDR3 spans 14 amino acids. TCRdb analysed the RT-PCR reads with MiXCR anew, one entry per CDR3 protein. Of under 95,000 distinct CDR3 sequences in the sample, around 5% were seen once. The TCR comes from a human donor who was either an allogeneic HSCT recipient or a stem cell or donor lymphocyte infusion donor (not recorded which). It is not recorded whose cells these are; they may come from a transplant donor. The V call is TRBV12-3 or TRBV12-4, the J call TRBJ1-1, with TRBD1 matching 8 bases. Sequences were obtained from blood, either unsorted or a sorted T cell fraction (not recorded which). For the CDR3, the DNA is TGTGCCAGCAGTTCGACAGGGGCTAACACTGAAGCTTTCTTT. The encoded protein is CASSSTGANTEAFF.